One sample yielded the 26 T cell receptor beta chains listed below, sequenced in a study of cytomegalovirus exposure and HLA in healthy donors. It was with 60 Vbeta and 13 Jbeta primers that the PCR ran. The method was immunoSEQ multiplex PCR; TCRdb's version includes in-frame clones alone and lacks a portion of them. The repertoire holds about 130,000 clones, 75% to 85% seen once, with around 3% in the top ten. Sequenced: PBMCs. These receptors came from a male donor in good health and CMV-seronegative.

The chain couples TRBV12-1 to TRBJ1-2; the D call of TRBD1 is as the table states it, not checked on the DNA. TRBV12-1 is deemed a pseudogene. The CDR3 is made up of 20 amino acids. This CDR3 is CASSCRDRVSVAQSNYGYTF. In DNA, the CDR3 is TGTGCCAGCAGCTGTCGGGACAGGGTTTCGGTGGCACAATCTAACTATGGCTACACCTTC.

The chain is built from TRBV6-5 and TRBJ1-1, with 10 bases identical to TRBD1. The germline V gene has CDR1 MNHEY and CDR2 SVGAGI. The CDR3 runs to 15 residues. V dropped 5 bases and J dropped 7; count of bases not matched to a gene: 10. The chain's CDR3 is CASSLPGQGFGEAFF. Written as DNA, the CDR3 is TGTGCCAGCAGTCTTCCGGGACAGGGGTTCGGTGAAGCTTTCTTT.

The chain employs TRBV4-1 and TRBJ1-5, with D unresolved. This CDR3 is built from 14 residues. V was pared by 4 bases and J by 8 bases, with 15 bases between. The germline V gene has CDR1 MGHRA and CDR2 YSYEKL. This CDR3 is CASSPSEGEKPQHF. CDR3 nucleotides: TGCGCCAGCAGCCCAAGCGAGGGTGAGAAGCCCCAGCATTTT.

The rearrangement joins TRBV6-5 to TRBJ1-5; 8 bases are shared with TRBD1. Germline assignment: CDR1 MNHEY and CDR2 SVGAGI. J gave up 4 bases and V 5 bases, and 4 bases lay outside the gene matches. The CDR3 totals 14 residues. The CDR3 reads CASSPDRGNQPQHF. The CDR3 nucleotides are TGTGCCAGCAGTCCTGACAGGGGTAATCAGCCCCAGCATTTT.

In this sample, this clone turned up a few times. The DNA of the CDR3 is TGCGCCAGCAGCCCGGCGACCCCGGGACAGGGTAGGATGTCCGCCAACGTCCTGACTTTC. This codes for CASSPATPGQGRMSANVLTF. J is TRBJ2-6 and V is TRBV5-1; 9 nucleotides line up with TRBD1. The CDR3 covers 20 residues. V lost 4 bases, J lost 7 bases, and 21 bases stayed unmatched. Looked up from germline, CDR1 is SGHRS and CDR2 is YFSETQ.

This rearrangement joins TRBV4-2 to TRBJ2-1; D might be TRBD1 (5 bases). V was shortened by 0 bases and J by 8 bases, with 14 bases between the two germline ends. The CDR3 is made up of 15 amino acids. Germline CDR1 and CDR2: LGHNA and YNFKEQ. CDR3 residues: CASSQDGHLKYEQFF. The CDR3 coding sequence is TGTGCCAGCAGCCAAGATGGACACCTGAAATATGAGCAGTTCTTC.

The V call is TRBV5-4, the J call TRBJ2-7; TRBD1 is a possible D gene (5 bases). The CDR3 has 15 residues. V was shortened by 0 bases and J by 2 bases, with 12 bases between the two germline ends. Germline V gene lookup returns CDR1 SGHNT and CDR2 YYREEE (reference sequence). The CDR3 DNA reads TGTGCCAGCAGCTTGGAGGTTTGGGGCACCTACGAGCAGTACTTC. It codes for CASSLEVWGTYEQYF. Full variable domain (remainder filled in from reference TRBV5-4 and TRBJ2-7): ETGVTQSPTHLIKTRGQQVTLRCSSQSGHNTVSWYQQALGQGPQFIFQYYREEENGRGNFPPRFSGLQFPNYSSELNVNALELDDSALYLCASSLEVWGTYEQYFGPGTRLTVT.

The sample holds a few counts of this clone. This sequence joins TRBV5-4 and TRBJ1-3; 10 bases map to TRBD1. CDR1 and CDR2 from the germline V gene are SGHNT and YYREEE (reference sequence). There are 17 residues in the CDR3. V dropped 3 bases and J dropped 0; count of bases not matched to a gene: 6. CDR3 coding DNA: TGTGCCAGCAGCTCAGGGACAGGGGCCTACTCTGGAAACACCATATATTTT. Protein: CASSSGTGAYSGNTIYF.

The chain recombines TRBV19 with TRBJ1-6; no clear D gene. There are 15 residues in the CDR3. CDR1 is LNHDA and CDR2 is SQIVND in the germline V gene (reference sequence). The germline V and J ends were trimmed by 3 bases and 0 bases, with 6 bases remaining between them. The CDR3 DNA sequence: TGTGCCAGTAGTATCGGAGCCTCCTATAATTCACCCCTCCACTTT. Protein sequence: CASSIGASYNSPLHF.

CDR3 sequence reads: CASSPLVTIGSYNEQFF. The CDR3 DNA follows: TGTGCCAGCTCACCACTGGTAACTATCGGATCCTACAATGAGCAGTTCTTC. V gene TRBV18 combines with J gene TRBJ2-1; D unclear. The CDR3 spans 17 residues. CDR1 and CDR2 (germline): KGHSH, LQKENI. Deletions cut 1 base from V and 1 base from J, with 14 bases between.

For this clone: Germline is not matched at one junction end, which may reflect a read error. DNA for the CDR3: TGTGCCAGCGTCCCCGTCCCAGGGGTCGGCACAGATGCGCAGTATTTT. Its translation is CASVPVPGVGTDAQYF. V and J are TRBV2 and TRBJ2-3, with a possible D match to TRBD1 (6 bases). CDR1 and CDR2 (germline): SNHLY, FYNNEI. The CDR3 sequence is 16 residues long.

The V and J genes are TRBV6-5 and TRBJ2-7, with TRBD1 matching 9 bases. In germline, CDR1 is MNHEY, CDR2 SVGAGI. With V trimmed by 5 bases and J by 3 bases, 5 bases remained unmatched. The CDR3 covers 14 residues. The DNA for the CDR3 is TGTGCCAGCAGTCACAGGGGACAGGGCTACGAGCAGTACTTC. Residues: CASSHRGQGYEQYF.

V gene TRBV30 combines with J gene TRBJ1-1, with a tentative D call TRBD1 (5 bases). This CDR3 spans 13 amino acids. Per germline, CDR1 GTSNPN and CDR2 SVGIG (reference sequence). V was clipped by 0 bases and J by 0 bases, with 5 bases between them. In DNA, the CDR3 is TGTGCCTGGAGTGTACAGGTGAACACTGAAGCTTTCTTT. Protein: CAWSVQVNTEAFF.

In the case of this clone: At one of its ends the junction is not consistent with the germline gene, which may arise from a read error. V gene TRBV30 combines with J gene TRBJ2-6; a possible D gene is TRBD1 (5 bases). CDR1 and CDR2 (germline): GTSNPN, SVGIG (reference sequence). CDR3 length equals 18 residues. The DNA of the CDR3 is TGTGCCTGGGACCGGACAAGGATCCCTATCTCTGGGGCCAACGGCCTGACTTTC. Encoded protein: CAWDRTRIPISGANGLTF.

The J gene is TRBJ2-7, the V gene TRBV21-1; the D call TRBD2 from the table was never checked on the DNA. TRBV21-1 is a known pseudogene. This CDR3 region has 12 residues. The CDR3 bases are TGTGCCAGCAGCAAAGATCTAGCCGAGCAGTACTTC. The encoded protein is CASSKDLAEQYF.

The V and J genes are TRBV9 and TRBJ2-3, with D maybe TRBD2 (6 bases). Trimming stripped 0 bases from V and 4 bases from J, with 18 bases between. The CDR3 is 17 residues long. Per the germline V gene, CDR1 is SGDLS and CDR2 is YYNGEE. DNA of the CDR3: TGTGCCAGCAGCGTAGAGGGAAGCGCTAGCGAAGCAGATACGCAGTATTTT. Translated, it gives CASSVEGSASEADTQYF.

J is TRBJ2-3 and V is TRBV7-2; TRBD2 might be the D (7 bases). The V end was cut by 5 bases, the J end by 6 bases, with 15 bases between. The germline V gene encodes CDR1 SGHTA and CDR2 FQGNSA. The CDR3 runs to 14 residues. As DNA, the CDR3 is TGTGCCAGCAGCCGATCGGGGGGCCGGGATACGCAGTATTTT. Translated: CASSRSGGRDTQYF.

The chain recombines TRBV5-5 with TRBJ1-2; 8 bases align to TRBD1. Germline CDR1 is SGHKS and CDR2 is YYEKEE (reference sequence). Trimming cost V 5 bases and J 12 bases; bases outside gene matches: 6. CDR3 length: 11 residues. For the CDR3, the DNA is TGTGCCAGCAGTAAACAGGGGGGAGACACCTTC. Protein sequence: CASSKQGGDTF.

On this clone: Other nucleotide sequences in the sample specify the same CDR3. The CDR3 DNA follows: TGCGCCAGCAGCTTGGAGGGTAGCGGGAGTGGAGAGACCCAGTACTTC. This translates into CASSLEGSGSGETQYF. The rearrangement joins TRBV5-1 to TRBJ2-5; 9 bases agree with TRBD2. This CDR3 region has 16 residues. CDR1 and CDR2 (germline): SGHRS, YFSETQ. The ends lost 0 bases at V and 4 bases at J; junction bases unmatched: 7.

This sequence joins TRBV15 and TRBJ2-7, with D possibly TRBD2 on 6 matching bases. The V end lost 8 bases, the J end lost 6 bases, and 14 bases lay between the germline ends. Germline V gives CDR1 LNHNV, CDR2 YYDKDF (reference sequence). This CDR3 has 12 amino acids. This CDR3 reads CATSPRGSEQYF. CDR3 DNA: TGTGCCACCTCTCCCCGGGGGAGCGAGCAGTACTTC.

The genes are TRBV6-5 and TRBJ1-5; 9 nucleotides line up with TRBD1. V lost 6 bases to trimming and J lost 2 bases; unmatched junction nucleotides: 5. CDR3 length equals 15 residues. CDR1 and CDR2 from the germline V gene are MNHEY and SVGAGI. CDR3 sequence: CASSAGTGRNQPQHF. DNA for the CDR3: TGTGCCAGCAGCGCCGGGACAGGGCGCAATCAGCCCCAGCATTTT.

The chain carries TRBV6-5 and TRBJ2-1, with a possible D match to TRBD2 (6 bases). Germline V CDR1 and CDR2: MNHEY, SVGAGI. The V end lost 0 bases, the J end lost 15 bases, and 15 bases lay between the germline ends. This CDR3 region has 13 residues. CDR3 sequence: CASSYSFGTAPFF. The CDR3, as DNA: TGTGCCAGCAGTTACTCGTTCGGGACTGCGCCGTTCTTC.

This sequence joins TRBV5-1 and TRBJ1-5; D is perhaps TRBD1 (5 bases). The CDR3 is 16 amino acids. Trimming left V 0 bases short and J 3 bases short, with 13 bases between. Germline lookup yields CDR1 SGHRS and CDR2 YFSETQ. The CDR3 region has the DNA TGCGCCAGCAGCTTGGATGGGGCAGGGTACAATCAGCCCCAGCATTTT. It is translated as CASSLDGAGYNQPQHF.

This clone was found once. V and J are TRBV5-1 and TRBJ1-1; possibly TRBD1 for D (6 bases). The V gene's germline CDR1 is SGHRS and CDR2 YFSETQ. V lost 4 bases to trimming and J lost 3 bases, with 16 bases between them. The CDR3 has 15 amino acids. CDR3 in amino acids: CASSATGTVYTEAFF. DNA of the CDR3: TGCGCCAGCAGCGCAACAGGGACGGTGTACACTGAAGCTTTCTTT. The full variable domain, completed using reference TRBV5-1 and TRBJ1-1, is KAGVTQTPRYLIKTRGQQVTLSCSPISGHRSVSWYQQTPGQGLQFLFEYFSETQRNKGNFPGRFSGRQFSNSRSEMNVSTLELGDSALYLCASSATGTVYTEAFFGQGTRLTVV.

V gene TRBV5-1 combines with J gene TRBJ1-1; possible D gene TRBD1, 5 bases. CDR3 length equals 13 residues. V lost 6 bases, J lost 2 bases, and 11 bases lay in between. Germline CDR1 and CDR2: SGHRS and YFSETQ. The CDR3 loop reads CASKNTGNTEAFF. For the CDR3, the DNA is TGCGCCAGCAAAAACACAGGAAACACTGAAGCTTTCTTT.

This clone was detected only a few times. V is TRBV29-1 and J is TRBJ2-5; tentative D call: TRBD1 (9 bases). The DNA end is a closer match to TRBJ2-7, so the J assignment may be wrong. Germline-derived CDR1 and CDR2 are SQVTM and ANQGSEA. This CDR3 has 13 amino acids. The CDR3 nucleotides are TGCAGCGCCGGGGGGGGACAGGGATACGAGCAGTACTTC. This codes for CSAGGGQGYEQYF.